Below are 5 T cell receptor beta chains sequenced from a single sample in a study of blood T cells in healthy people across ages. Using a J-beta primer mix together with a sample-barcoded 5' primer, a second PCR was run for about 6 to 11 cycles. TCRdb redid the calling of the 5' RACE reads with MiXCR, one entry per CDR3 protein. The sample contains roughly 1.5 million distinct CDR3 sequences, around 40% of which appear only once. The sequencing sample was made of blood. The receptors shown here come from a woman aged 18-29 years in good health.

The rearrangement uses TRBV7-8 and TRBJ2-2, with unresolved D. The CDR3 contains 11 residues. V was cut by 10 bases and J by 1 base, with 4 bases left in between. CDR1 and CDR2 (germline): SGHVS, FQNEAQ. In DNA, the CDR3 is TGTGCCATCCTGAACACCGGGGAGCTGTTTTTT. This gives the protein CAILNTGELFF.

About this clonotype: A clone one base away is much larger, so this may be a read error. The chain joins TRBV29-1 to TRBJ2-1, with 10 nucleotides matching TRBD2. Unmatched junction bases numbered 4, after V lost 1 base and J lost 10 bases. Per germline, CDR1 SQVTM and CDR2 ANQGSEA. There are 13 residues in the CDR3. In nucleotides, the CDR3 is TGCAGCGTTGAAGGGCTAGCGGGAGACGAGCAGTTCTTC. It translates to CSVEGLAGDEQFF.

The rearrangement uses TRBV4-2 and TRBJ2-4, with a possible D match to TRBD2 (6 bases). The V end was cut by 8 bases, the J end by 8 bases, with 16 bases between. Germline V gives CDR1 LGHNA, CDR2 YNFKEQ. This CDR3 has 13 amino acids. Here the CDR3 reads CASRSAGWDIQYF. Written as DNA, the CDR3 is TGTGCCAGCCGGAGTGCGGGGTGGGACATTCAGTACTTC.

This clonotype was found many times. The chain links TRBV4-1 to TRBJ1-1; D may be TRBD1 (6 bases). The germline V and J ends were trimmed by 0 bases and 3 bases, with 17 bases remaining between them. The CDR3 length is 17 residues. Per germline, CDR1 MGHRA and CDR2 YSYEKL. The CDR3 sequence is CASSQDARGVFDTEAFF. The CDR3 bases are TGCGCCAGCAGCCAAGATGCCAGGGGAGTGTTCGACACTGAAGCTTTCTTT.

CDR3 sequence: CSARGRVSYNEQYF. CDR3 DNA: TGCAGTGCTAGAGGCAGGGTCTCCTACAATGAGCAGTACTTC. The chain recombines TRBV20-1 with TRBJ2-1; D is perhaps TRBD1 (5 bases). The DNA end is more similar to TRBJ2-7, so the J call may be wrong. CDR1 and CDR2 (germline): DFQATT, SNEGSKA (reference sequence). The CDR3 length is 14 residues.